The following is a T cell receptor (beta chain) sequence with its context. This sample stems from a study of blood T cell repertoires in COVID-19. Overall study context: Samples of COVID-19 (acute and convalescent) were obtained from the United States, Italy and Spain.

Generated by immunoSEQ multiplex PCR, the TCRdb table keeps only in-frame clones and is missing some. The sample shows about 250,000 clones, almost 85% of them seen only once. The sequencing sample was made of peripheral blood. This TCR was sampled from a man aged 45-65 years with acute or convalescent COVID-19.

The CDR3 loop reads CATPEAPVNTEAFF. Here the CDR3 DNA reads TGTGCCACACCGGAGGCGCCGGTTAACACTGAAGCTTTCTTT. The genes are TRBV10-3 and TRBJ1-1; D remains unclear. The CDR3 is 14 amino acids. Between the trimmed V and J ends, which lost 10 bases and 2 bases, there was a span of 17 bases. CDR1 is ENHRY and CDR2 is SYGVKD in the germline V gene.